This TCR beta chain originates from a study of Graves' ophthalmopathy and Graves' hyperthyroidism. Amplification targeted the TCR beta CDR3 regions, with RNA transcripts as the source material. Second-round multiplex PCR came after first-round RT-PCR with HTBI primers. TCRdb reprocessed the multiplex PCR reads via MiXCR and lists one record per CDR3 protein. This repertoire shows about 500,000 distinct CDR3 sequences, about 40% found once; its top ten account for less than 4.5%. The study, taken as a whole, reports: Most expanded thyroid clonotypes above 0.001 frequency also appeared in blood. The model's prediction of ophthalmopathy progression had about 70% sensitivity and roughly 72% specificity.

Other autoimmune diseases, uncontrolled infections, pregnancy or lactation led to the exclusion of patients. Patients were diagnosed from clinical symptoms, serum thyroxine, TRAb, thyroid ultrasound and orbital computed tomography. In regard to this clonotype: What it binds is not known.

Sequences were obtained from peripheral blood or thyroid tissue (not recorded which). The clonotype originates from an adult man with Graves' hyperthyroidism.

Here the CDR3 DNA reads TGTGCCAGCAGCTTAAGGTCGGGGGGGGACGAGCAGTACTTC. This translates into CASSLRSGGDEQYF. The rearrangement links TRBV7-3 to TRBJ2-7; 8 bases line up with TRBD2. Per germline, CDR1 SGHTA and CDR2 FQGTGA. CDR3 size: 14 residues. V shed 1 base and J 5 bases; nucleotides not matched to a gene: 4.